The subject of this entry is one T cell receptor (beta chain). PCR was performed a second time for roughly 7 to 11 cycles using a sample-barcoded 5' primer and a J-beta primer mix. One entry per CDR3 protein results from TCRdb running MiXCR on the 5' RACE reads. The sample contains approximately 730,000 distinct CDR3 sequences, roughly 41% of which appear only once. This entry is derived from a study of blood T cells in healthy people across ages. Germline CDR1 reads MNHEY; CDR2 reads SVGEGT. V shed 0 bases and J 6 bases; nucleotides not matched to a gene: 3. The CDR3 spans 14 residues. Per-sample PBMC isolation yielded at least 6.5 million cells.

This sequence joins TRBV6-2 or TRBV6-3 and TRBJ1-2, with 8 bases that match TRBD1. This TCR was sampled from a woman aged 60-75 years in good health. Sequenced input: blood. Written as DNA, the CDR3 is TGTGCCAGCAGTTACTCACGACAGGGGCATGGCTACACCTTC. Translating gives CASSYSRQGHGYTF.